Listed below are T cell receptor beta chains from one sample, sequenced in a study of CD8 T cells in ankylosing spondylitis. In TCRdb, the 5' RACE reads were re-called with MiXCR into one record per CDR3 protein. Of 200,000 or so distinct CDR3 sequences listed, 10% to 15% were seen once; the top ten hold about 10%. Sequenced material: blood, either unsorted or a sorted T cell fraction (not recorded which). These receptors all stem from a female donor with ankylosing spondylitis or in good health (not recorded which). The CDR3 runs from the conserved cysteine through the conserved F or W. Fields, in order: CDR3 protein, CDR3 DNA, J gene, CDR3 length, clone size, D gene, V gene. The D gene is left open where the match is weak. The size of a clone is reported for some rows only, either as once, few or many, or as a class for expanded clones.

CASSYATGGINEQYF | TGTGCCAGCAGCTACGCGACAGGGGGCATCAACGAGCAGTACTTC | TRBJ2-7 | 15 | many | TRBD1 | TRBV7-9
CASADLDTGELFF | TGCGCCAGCGCGGATCTGGACACCGGGGAGCTGTTTTTT | TRBJ2-2 | 13 | few | - | TRBV10-1
CASSFGQSGSGDTQYF | TGTGCCAGCAGTTTCGGGCAGAGCGGGAGCGGGGATACGCAGTATTTT | TRBJ2-3 | 16 | many | TRBD2 | TRBV12-3/TRBV12-4
CASTGGGSGELFF | TGTGCCAGCACTGGCGGGGGTTCCGGGGAGCTGTTTTTT | TRBJ2-2 | 13 | few | TRBD2 | TRBV7-9
CASSGLAGGPNTGELFF | TGTGCCAGCTCCGGACTAGCGGGAGGCCCGAACACCGGGGAGCTGTTTTTT | TRBJ2-2 | 17 | - | TRBD2 | TRBV6-2/TRBV6-3
CASSYGGPGANVLTF | TGTGCCAGCAGTTACGGGGGCCCTGGGGCCAACGTCCTGACTTTC | TRBJ2-6 | 15 | many | - | TRBV6-2/TRBV6-3
CASSLGTSGTEGTQYF | TGTGCCAGCAGTTTGGGGACTAGCGGGACGGAGGGGACGCAGTATTTT | TRBJ2-3 | 16 | many | TRBD2 | TRBV12-3/TRBV12-4
CASSLGAGYNEQFF | TGCGCCAGCAGCTTGGGTGCCGGGTACAATGAGCAGTTCTTC | TRBJ2-1 | 14 | - | - | TRBV5-1
CSAIGGNEQFF | TGCAGTGCCATCGGCGGCAATGAGCAGTTCTTC | TRBJ2-1 | 11 | few | - | TRBV20-1
CASSPSRREKETQYF | TGTGCCAGCAGTCCCTCTCGGCGGGAGAAAGAGACCCAGTACTTC | TRBJ2-5 | 15 | many | TRBD2 | TRBV28
CASTLWTANTDTQYF | TGTGCCAGCACCCTTTGGACGGCAAACACAGATACGCAGTATTTT | TRBJ2-3 | 15 | many | - | TRBV12-3/TRBV12-4
CASSRSQSGGYTF | TGTGCCAGCAGTCGAAGTCAATCCGGAGGCTACACCTTC | TRBJ1-2 | 13 | many | - | TRBV12-3/TRBV12-4
CASSPLQGMYEQYF | TGTGCCAGCAGCCCATTACAGGGGATGTACGAGCAGTACTTC | TRBJ2-7 | 14 | many | TRBD1 | TRBV3-1
CATSRDDSPRKTQYF | TGTGCCACCAGCAGAGATGACAGTCCGAGGAAGACGCAGTATTTT | TRBJ2-3 | 15 | many | - | TRBV15
CASSLSSNTGELFF | TGCGCCAGCAGCTTGAGCTCGAACACCGGGGAGCTGTTTTTT | TRBJ2-2 | 14 | few | - | TRBV5-1
CASSEDRGIGNTIYF | TGTGCCAGCAGCGAAGACAGGGGAATTGGAAACACCATATATTTT | TRBJ1-3 | 15 | many | TRBD1 | TRBV7-6
CAWSVGVMSNQPQHF | TGTGCCTGGAGTGTAGGGGTTATGAGCAATCAGCCCCAGCATTTT | TRBJ1-5 | 15 | few | - | TRBV30
CSARRRLGTLWGQGPPDTQYF | TGCAGTGCTAGAAGACGGCTTGGGACATTGTGGGGACAGGGGCCCCCAGATACGCAGTATTTT | TRBJ2-3 | 21 | many | TRBD1 | TRBV20-1
CASSLGRSMNTEAFF | TGTGCCAGCAGCTTAGGACGGTCCATGAACACTGAAGCTTTCTTT | TRBJ1-1 | 15 | many | - | TRBV11-3
CASSSSYLGQKQFF | TGTGCCAGCAGCTCCTCATACCTTGGACAGAAGCAGTTCTTC | TRBJ2-1 | 14 | few | - | TRBV7-2
CSALSGFRPGETQYF | TGCAGTGCTTTGTCAGGTTTCCGCCCGGGAGAGACCCAGTACTTC | TRBJ2-5 | 15 | - | - | TRBV20-1
CSAVRGLLQETQYF | TGCAGTGCAGTCAGGGGCCTCCTCCAAGAGACCCAGTACTTC | TRBJ2-5 | 14 | many | - | TRBV20-1
CASSLGLGKEQPQHF | TGCGCCAGCAGCTTAGGTTTAGGGAAGGAACAGCCCCAGCATTTT | TRBJ1-5 | 15 | many | - | TRBV5-1
CASSPAGGGEETQYF | TGTGCCAGTAGTCCCGCGGGCGGGGGAGAAGAGACCCAGTACTTC | TRBJ2-5 | 15 | many | TRBD2 | TRBV19
CASSQVRQGAYMETQYF | TGCGCCAGCAGCCAAGTGAGACAGGGGGCTTACATGGAGACCCAGTACTTC | TRBJ2-5 | 17 | - | TRBD1 | TRBV4-3
CASRTNSGANVLTF | TGCGCCAGCAGGACTAACTCTGGGGCCAACGTCCTGACTTTC | TRBJ2-6 | 14 | many | - | TRBV5-1
CSARPGTGDYGYTF | TGCAGTGCTAGACCTGGGACAGGTGACTATGGCTACACCTTC | TRBJ1-2 | 14 | few | TRBD1 | TRBV20-1
CATSDLPEGEQYF | TGTGCCACCAGTGATCTACCCGAGGGGGAGCAGTACTTC | TRBJ2-7 | 13 | many | - | TRBV24-1
CASSLVGGTYEQYF | TGCGCCAGCAGCTTGGTCGGAGGGACCTACGAGCAGTACTTC | TRBJ2-7 | 14 | many | - | TRBV5-1
CASSEWGSGGRISTDTQYF | TGTGCCAGCAGTGAATGGGGGTCAGGGGGCCGTATAAGCACAGATACGCAGTATTTT | TRBJ2-3 | 19 | many | TRBD1 | TRBV6-1
CASSLGGGREGYTF | TGTGCCAGCAGTTTAGGGGGAGGGAGGGAAGGCTACACCTTC | TRBJ1-2 | 14 | few | - | TRBV12-3/TRBV12-4
CSARVLPTYEQYF | TGCAGTGCTAGAGTTCTACCTACCTACGAGCAGTACTTC | TRBJ2-7 | 13 | few | - | TRBV20-1
CSTEGPTPYEQYF | TGCAGTACCGAGGGCCCTACCCCCTACGAGCAGTACTTC | TRBJ2-7 | 13 | many | - | TRBV29-1
CASSLSGRSADTQYF | TGTGCCAGCAGCCTTAGCGGGAGGAGTGCAGATACGCAGTATTTT | TRBJ2-3 | 15 | many | TRBD2 | TRBV7-2
CASSRQGDTGELFF | TGCGCCAGCAGCCGACAGGGTGACACCGGGGAGCTGTTTTTT | TRBJ2-2 | 14 | many | TRBD1 | TRBV5-1
CASSPGSASGRWQYF | TGTGCCAGCTCACCGGGGTCGGCTAGCGGGCGGTGGCAGTACTTC | TRBJ2-7 | 15 | medium-sized | TRBD2 | TRBV18
CASSRADSYNEQFF | TGTGCCAGCAGCCGAGCGGACTCCTACAATGAGCAGTTCTTC | TRBJ2-1 | 14 | many | - | TRBV9
CASSQDIYQPQHF | TGTGCCAGCAGCCAAGATATCTATCAGCCCCAGCATTTT | TRBJ1-5 | 13 | many | - | TRBV3-1